This T cell receptor (beta chain) is drawn from a study of persistence of HIV-infected CD4 T cells. Regarding the study as a whole: Compared with CD3/CD28-stimulated cells, CMV- and Gag-responding cells showed lower TCRbeta richness.

Comment on this clone: Its target is not known.

CDR1 is SNHLY, CDR2 FYNNEI, per germline. The CDR3 is 13 residues long. Trimming removed 7 bases from V and 1 base from J, with 10 bases in between. The immunoSEQ assay was version 4, run in survey mode. Method: immunoSEQ multiplex PCR; TCRdb's copy keeps in-frame clones and lacks some. The table shows about 33,000 clones, with 82% occurring only once. Cells were stimulated with CMV-infected fibroblast lysates at roughly 10 ug/mL. Sorted nonresponding memory CD4+ T cells were CD40L-negative, CD69-negative, CD45RO-high. Suppressive ART was started during chronic HIV-1 infection in these adults. CD8+ T cells were removed from PBMCs prior to stimulation.

The sequence derives from an adult man with HIV who was CMV-seropositive. The source was CD4+ T cells sorted from PBMCs after approximately 20-hour stimulation, collected from a patient who received antiretroviral therapy. The rearrangement uses TRBV2 and TRBJ1-1; D is possibly TRBD1 (6 bases). CDR3 protein: CASNGGPNTEAFF. CDR3 sequence (DNA): TGTGCCAGCAACGGGGGGCCGAACACTGAAGCTTTCTTT.